This entry lists 5 T cell receptor beta chains sequenced from one sample in a study of regulatory T cells in long-lasting Graves disease (dated by TCRdb to 2020 to 2022). Receptor libraries were prepared by multiplex PCR. The reads were generated on an Illumina HiSeq 4000. To build TCR beta libraries, CDR3 regions were amplified by Arm-PCR using iRepertoire HTBI primers. Through fastp at Q25 and MiXCR, TCRdb rebuilt clones from the public reads, retaining in-frame beta chains. Under each unique CDR3 protein, matching rows form one entry showing the most common genes and DNA. The sample yields about 560,000 distinct CDR3 sequences; about 15% were counted once. More than 10% of the sample is in the top ten clones. Taken with the paper, the label for time point translates to: newly diagnosed GD, antithyroid drugs for less than 3 months. For both TCR sequencing and RNA sequencing, RNA was extracted from PBMCs using TRIzol.

These same records also appear under a second study, on T cells in Graves' hyperthyroidism and ophthalmopathy.

Sequenced here: peripheral blood mononuclear cells (PBMCs), sampled at new diagnosis, from a patient treated with antithyroid drugs. Every receptor here comes from a man younger than 35 with Graves disease. Donor details come from another sample of the same person, matched by shared clones.

This clonotype was seen repeatedly, ten times or more. This chain joins TRBV27 and TRBJ1-2; D is unclear. This CDR3 is built from 15 residues. Germline CDR1 MNHEY, CDR2 SMNVEV (reference sequence). With 0 bases removed from V and 2 bases from J, the gap between germline ends came to 10 bases. CDR3 sequence: CASSLSGLLNYGYTF. In DNA form, the CDR3 reads TGTGCCAGCAGTTTATCAGGACTTCTAAACTATGGCTACACCTTC.

The chain is built from TRBV7-2 and TRBJ2-7, with 7 nucleotides matching TRBD2. In germline, CDR1 is SGHTA, CDR2 FQGNSA. The ends lost 5 bases at V and 2 bases at J; junction bases unmatched: 9. CDR3 length equals 15 residues. The CDR3 DNA reads as TGTGCCAGCAGCCAGCGATTGACTAGCACCTACGAGCAGTACTTC. Its translation: CASSQRLTSTYEQYF.

V usage is TRBV27 and J usage is TRBJ2-2, with D perhaps matching TRBD2 (7 bases). V shed 11 bases and J shed 6 bases, with 22 bases lying between them. From germline, CDR1 is MNHEY and CDR2 SMNVEV (reference sequence). The CDR3 covers 15 residues. CDR3 residues: CASRPRGRGSGELFF. The CDR3 nucleotides are TGTGCCTCCCGCCCCCGGGGGAGGGGGTCCGGGGAGCTGTTTTTT.

This sequence joins TRBV9 and TRBJ2-1, with D perhaps assigned TRBD1 or TRBD2 (7 bases each). The V end lost 2 bases, the J end lost 3 bases, and 21 bases lay between the germline ends. The CDR3 loop spans 18 amino acids. The germline CDR1 and CDR2 sequences are SGDLS and YYNGEE. CDR3 nucleotides: TGTGCCAGCAGCGTCCCACGAGGGGGCGGGAGTCGCTACAATGAGCAGTTCTTC. It encodes CASSVPRGGGSRYNEQFF.

This clonotype appeared many times. This chain joins TRBV18 and TRBJ2-3; TRBD2 is a possible D gene (5 bases). V shed 2 bases and J shed 1 base, with 13 bases lying between them. The CDR3 runs 16 residues. CDR1 is KGHSH and CDR2 is LQKENI in the germline V gene. The CDR3: CASSPSWTFGTDTQYF. CDR3 nucleotide sequence: TGTGCCAGCTCACCATCTTGGACTTTTGGCACAGATACGCAGTATTTT.